This T cell receptor beta chain stems from a study of cytomegalovirus exposure and HLA in healthy donors. Germline loops: CDR1 MGHRA, CDR2 YSYEKL. The CDR3 consists of 17 residues. Trimming took 1 base from V and 1 from J, leaving 16 bases between them. Findings and limits, study-wide: Reports state that TCR beta sequences accurately predicted most subjects' HLA-A and HLA-B alleles. A further, later analysis showed that HLA-associated TCR beta chains (compared with equally common others) were more clonally expanded.

60 Vbeta and 13 Jbeta primers were used in PCR. The protocol was immunoSEQ multiplex PCR, while the TCRdb copy is restricted to in-frame clones and leaves out a portion. The sample includes about 110,000 clones, roughly 70% of them seen just once. This clone was picked up a small number of times. The target antigen is unknown. Sample: PBMCs. This clonotype was obtained from a woman in her 70s in good health and CMV-seropositive. V and J are TRBV4-1 and TRBJ1-2, with a weak D call TRBD1 (5 bases). The CDR3 nucleotides are TGCGCCAGCAGCCAAGGGGGGAGGGGCCGAAATAACTATGGCTACACCTTC. It codes for CASSQGGRGRNNYGYTF.